Listed below are T cell receptor beta chains from one sample, sequenced in a study of a mutant IDH1 vaccine in newly diagnosed glioma. Sequencing used immunoSEQ multiplex PCR; TCRdb keeps in-frame clones, though not all of them. The data show 40,000 or so clones, 80% to 95% seen once. Here the sequenced sample was PBMCs, taken from a glioma patient treated with radiotherapy, temozolomide or both. These receptors came from a man between 18 and 35 years old with glioma. The CDR3 runs from the conserved cysteine through the conserved F or W.

TRBJ2-7 TRBV5-1 CASSLSLGYEQYF
TRBJ1-5 TRBV2 CASSEGGVSNQPQHF
TRBJ1-1 TRBV14 CASSQGPRQGRTEAFF
TRBJ1-6 TRBV21-1 CASPMPGQGTGSPLHF
TRBJ1-1 TRBV15 CATSRNRDRGLTEAFF
TRBJ1-5 TRBV7-2 CASSLGGGGQPQHF
TRBJ1-1 TRBV5-1 CASSLGRGSEAFF
TRBJ2-5 TRBV4-3 CASSMSGSGETQYF
TRBJ1-4 TRBV2 CASTLTGNEKLFF
TRBJ1-6 TRBV30 CAWSPGVGAPLHF
TRBJ2-7 TRBV5-1 CASSTTGDRGSEQYF
TRBJ2-1 TRBV5-1 CASSEGLAGGNEQFF
TRBJ2-5 TRBV2 CASSKGGDGGRRIEETQYF
TRBJ1-3 TRBV7-2 CATTGQGDLGGNTIYF
TRBJ1-5 TRBV7-2 CASSAYSNQPQHF
TRBJ2-2 TRBV28 CASSASSSRDTGELFF
TRBJ1-1 TRBV10-3 CAISAVKNTEAFF
TRBJ2-5 TRBV29-1 CSVDGTSGRIGETQYF
TRBJ1-1 TRBV18 CASSLAREEAFF
TRBJ2-5 TRBV30 CAWSDGGEETQYF
TRBJ2-5 TRBV5-4 CASSLQSSMETQYF
TRBJ2-5 TRBV29-1 CSLVDPETQYF
TRBJ1-1 TRBV4-1 CASSRLGTYQGNTEAFF
TRBJ2-7 TRBV4-3 CASRPATGGSYEQYF
TRBJ1-1 TRBV4-3 CASSQGLGGNTEAFF
TRBJ2-7 TRBV29-1 CSVSLLLAEDVYEQYF
TRBJ1-1 TRBV6-5 CASTNDGGTEAFF
TRBJ2-7 TRBV6-5 CASSYSGTGSGEQYF
TRBJ1-2 TRBV7-6 CASSLKQGAGGGYTF
TRBJ1-1 TRBV27 CASSSPAEGRAFF
TRBJ2-3 TRBV6-1 CASSEEAGVTDTQYF
TRBJ1-1 TRBV6-1 CASGEGTGGRNTEAFF
TRBJ1-2 TRBV6-5 CASRTGQGPYGYTF
TRBJ2-3 TRBV7-9 CASSSTGADTQYF
TRBJ1-1 TRBV19 CATTPAGGRTEAFF
TRBJ2-7 TRBV4-2 CASSQEGQGRYEQYF
TRBJ1-1 TRBV29-1 CSADSPNTEAFF
TRBJ2-4 TRBV10-2 CASRDSLAKNIQYF
TRBJ2-7 TRBV15 CATSRSTGKQYF
TRBJ2-5 TRBV6-1 CASSPWSGREETQYF
TRBJ1-1 TRBV19 CASSAGAITEAFF
TRBJ1-4 TRBV28 CASRNLRGVEKLFF
TRBJ2-1 TRBV14 CASSYTGWGNEQFF
TRBJ1-2 TRBV19 CASRVGSHGYTF
TRBJ2-7 TRBV7-9 CASRAGRAVEQYF
TRBJ1-5 TRBV6-4 CAGGRIKHF
TRBJ2-3 TRBV2 CASSPPAGTGASTDTQYF
TRBJ1-4 TRBV2 CASSDGTEREKLFF
TRBJ1-1 TRBV29-1 CSAADGWDTEAFF
TRBJ1-1 TRBV11-3 CASSFRDGSEAFF
TRBJ1-2 TRBV28 CASSLSAAYGYTF
TRBJ1-5 TRBV6-1 CASSEPGTSDGQPQHF
TRBJ2-6 TRBV6-1 CASSEARTPNTLSGANVLTF